The sequence of this T cell receptor beta chain was determined in a study of T cell changes during pregnancy in multiple sclerosis. Data came from immunoSEQ multiplex PCR; TCRdb stores just in-frame clones and leaves some out. There are approximately 66,000 clones in the sample; 75% to 95% occur only once, and roughly 5% lies in the top ten. Germline values: CDR1 SEHNR, CDR2 FQNEAQ (reference sequence). The CDR3 spans 15 residues. Deletions cut 5 bases from V and 4 bases from J, with 18 bases between. This sequence was found in a female donor with multiple sclerosis, enrolled in a pregnancy study. The chain has TRBV7-9 and TRBJ2-7; D perhaps matches TRBD1 (6 bases). Sequences were derived from CD8+ T cells from peripheral blood mononuclear cells, sampled before pregnancy. The CDR3 sequence is CASSKTQDSKYEQYF. Here the CDR3 DNA reads TGTGCCAGCAGCAAAACTCAGGACAGCAAGTACGAGCAGTACTTC.